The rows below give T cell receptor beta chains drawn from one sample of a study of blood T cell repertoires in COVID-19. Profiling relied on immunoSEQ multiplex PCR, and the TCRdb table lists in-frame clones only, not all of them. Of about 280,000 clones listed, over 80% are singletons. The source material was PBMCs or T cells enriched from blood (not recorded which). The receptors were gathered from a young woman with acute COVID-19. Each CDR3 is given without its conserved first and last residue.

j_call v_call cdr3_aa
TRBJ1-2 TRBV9 ASSAGQGESNYGYT
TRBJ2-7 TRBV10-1 ASSNTGTGFHEQY
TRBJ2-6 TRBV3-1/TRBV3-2 ASTLSGTGTLSGANVLT
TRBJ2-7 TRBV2 ASSGPSGRPGEQY
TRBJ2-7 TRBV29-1 SVEVGASGRTYEQY
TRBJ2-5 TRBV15 ATSRDRNQETQY
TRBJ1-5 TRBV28 AGASGQGYQPQH
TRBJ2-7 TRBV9 ASSEGTGARSYEQY
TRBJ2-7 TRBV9 ASSEHTNSYEQY
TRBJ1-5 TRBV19 ASSTGGGNQPQH
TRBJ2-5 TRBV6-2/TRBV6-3 ASSPSPSSGRSETQY
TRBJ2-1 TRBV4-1 ASSQGGRGNEQF
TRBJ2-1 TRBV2 ASSVRDSYNEQF
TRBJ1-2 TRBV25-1 ASSDPGWGYGYT
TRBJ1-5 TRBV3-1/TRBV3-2 ASSQTGLDQPQH
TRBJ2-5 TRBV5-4 ASSLPTRRETQY
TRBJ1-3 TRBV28 ASSLPTGANTIY
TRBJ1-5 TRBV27 ASSPFFAPVQHQPQH
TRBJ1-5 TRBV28 ASSPFLTGPQPQH
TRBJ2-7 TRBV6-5 ASSYRDRTYEQY
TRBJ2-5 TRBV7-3 ASSPTSGRQETQY
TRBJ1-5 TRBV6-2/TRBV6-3 ASSYQALLSNQPQH
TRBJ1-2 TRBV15 ATSRDSYGYT
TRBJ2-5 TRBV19 ASAEVGGFQETQY
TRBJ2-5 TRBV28 ASSPLSGRRGGGQETQY
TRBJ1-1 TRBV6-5 ASKPGTGGFGEAF
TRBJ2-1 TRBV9 ASSSGGGSYNEQF
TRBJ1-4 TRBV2 ASSDGTGNEKLF
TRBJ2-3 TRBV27 ASRGLTSTDTQY
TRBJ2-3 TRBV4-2 ASSQEDGLAGATDTQY
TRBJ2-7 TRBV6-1 ASSEATSGSYEQY
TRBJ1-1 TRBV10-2 ASSERGPRQGGEAF
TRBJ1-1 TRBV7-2 ASSAPGQGAF
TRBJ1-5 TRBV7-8 ASSLGGQGTQPQH
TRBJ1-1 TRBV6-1 ASSDEGGKDTEAF
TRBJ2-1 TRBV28 ASTPRTAYNEQF
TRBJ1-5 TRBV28 ASSFPYSNQPQH
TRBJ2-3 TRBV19 ASSMASGVGTDTQY
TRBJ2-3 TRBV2 ASSPLAGAMTDTQY
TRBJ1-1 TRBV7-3 ASSPTEALNTEAF
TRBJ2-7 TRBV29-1 SAGTGDYEQY
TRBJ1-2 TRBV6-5 ASNNGGGYGYT
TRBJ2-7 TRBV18 ASSQNRVGYEQY
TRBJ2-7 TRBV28 ASSSDSYEQY
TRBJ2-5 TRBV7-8 ASRLGAPGSINQETQY
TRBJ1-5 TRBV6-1 ASSDGYNQPQH
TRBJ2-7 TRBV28 ASSLIQGAAHEQY
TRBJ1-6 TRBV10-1 ASSEKARGDSPLH
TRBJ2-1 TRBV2 ASSVYYGRGYNEQF
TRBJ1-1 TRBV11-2 ASSLMSGSTEAF
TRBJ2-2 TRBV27 ASSSYVSGVGELF
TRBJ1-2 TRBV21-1 ASSKAGGQGDGYT
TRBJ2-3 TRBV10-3 AISDRGETTGWSTDTQY
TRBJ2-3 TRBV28 ASNPSGTGEADTQY
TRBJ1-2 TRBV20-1 SARRQSGYT
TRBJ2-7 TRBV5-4 ASSSGLAGGPSYEQY
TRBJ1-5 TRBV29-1 SVSEGLNQPQH
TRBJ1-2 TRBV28 ASSLALYGYT
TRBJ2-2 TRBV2 ASQESGTSQFGGRTGELF